This T cell receptor beta chain was identified during a study of identical twins. Study outcomes and limitations: Models predicted too little out-of-frame TCR alpha sharing in monozygotic twins.

Each donor (without exception) was a healthy Caucasian. This clonotype appeared once. Its antigen is unknown. TCRdb reanalysed the 5' RACE reads using MiXCR and keeps one entry per CDR3 protein. The sample consists of some 1,600,000 distinct CDR3 sequences, roughly a third of them appearing once. Germline CDR1 reads DFQATT; CDR2 reads SNEGSKA (reference sequence). The CDR3 has 16 residues. With 0 bases removed from V and 5 bases from J, the gap between germline ends came to 20 bases. This sequence originates from a newborn girl in good health. Source material: cord blood. V usage is TRBV20-1 and J usage is TRBJ2-7, with a weak D call TRBD2 (6 bases). Here the CDR3 reads CSARDLRDFQGDEQYF. The CDR3 bases are TGCAGTGCTAGAGATTTGAGGGACTTCCAGGGAGACGAGCAGTACTTC.